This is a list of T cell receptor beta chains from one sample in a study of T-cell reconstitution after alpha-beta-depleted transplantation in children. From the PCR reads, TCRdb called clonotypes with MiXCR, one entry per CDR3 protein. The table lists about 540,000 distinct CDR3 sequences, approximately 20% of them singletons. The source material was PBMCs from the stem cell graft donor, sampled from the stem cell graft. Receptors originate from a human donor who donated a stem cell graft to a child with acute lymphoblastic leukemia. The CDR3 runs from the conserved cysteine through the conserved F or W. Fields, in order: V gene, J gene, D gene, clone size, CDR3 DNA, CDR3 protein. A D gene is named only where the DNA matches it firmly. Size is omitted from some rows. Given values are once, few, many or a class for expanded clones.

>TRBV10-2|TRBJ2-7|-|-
TGCGCCAGCACCTCGGGACTCGACTACGAGCAGTACTTC
CASTSGLDYEQYF
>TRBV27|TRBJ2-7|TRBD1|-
TGTGCCAGCAGTTTGGACAGGGGGAGCGCCTACGAGCAGTACTTC
CASSLDRGSAYEQYF
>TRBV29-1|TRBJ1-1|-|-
TGCAGCGTTGAAAACTCCCGGGGAGAAGCTTTCTTT
CSVENSRGEAFF
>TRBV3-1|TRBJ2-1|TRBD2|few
TGTGCCAGCAGCCAAGATAGGCTAGCGGGAATGGATGAGCAGTTCTTC
CASSQDRLAGMDEQFF
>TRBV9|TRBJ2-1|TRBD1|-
TGTGCCAGCAGCGTAGGGACAGGGTATTTTGAGCAGTTCTTC
CASSVGTGYFEQFF
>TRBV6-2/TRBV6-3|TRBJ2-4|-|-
TGTGCCAGCAGTTACGCCGGTGGAACAGACAAAAACATTCAGTACTTC
CASSYAGGTDKNIQYF
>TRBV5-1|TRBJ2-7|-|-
TGCGCCAGCAGCCTTCTGGACAGCCTCTCCTACGAGCAGTACTTC
CASSLLDSLSYEQYF
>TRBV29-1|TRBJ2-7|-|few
TGCAGCGTTAGAGAGACCTACGAGCAGTACTTC
CSVRETYEQYF
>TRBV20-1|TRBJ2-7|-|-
TGCAGTGCCCCAGACAGGCAGAGCTCCTACGAGCAGTACTTC
CSAPDRQSSYEQYF
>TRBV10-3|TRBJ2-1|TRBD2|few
TGTGCCATCAGCGAACTAGCGGGGCGGGGTGAGCAGTTCTTC
CAISELAGRGEQFF
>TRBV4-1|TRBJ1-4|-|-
TGCGCCAGCAGCCAAGTTCCCGGGAATGAAAAACTGTTTTTT
CASSQVPGNEKLFF
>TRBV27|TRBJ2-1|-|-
TGTGCCAGCAAACCTTCGCTGGGAGTAGCGGAGAACAATGAGCAGTTCTTC
CASKPSLGVAENNEQFF
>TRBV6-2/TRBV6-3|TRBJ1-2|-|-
TGTGCCAGCAGTCGGGACGTCTATGGCTACACCTTC
CASSRDVYGYTF
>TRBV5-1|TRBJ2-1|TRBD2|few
TGCGCCAGCAGCTTAATGCGGGAGGTCCTCTACAATGAGCAGTTCTTC
CASSLMREVLYNEQFF
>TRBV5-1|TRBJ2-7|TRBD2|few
TGCGCCAGCAGCTTTATTAGCGGGAGGAATACCTACGAGCAGTACTTC
CASSFISGRNTYEQYF
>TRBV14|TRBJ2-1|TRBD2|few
TGTGCCAGCAGCCAAGTAGCGGGGTTTGAGCAGTTCTTC
CASSQVAGFEQFF
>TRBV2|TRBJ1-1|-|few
TGTGCCAGCAGGGGGAAATTACTAGAGAACACTGAAGCTTTCTTT
CASRGKLLENTEAFF
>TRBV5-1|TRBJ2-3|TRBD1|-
TGCGCCAGCAGCTTGGTTGGGACAGGGACTAGCACAGATACGCAGTATTTT
CASSLVGTGTSTDTQYF
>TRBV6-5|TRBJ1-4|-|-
TGTGCCAGCAGTTCGAACAGGGAGGAGGTGGAGGAAAAACTGTTTTTT
CASSSNREEVEEKLFF
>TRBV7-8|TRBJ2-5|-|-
TGTGCCAGCAGCTCGTTTCCCCGTCGGGGAGAGACCCAGTACTTC
CASSSFPRRGETQYF
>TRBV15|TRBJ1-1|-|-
TGTGCCACCAGCAGAGATCTTCAGATGAACACTGAAGCTTTCTTT
CATSRDLQMNTEAFF
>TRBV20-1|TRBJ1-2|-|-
TGCAGTGCCGTAGGGGTCCCTGGCTACACCTTC
CSAVGVPGYTF
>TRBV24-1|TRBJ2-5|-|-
TGTGCCACCAGTGATTTCCCCCCCGATGGGAGAGAGACCCAGTACTTC
CATSDFPPDGRETQYF
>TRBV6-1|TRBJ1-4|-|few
TGTGCCAGCAGCTTCCTGGACAGCAAACGACAAGTGCTGTTTTTT
CASSFLDSKRQVLFF
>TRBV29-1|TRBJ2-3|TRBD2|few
TGCAGCGTTGCATCTAGCGGGAGGGCCACAGATACGCAGTATTTT
CSVASSGRATDTQYF
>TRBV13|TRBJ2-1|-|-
TGTGCCAGCAGCTTATCAGGGCCAGGGTACAATGAGCAGTTCTTC
CASSLSGPGYNEQFF
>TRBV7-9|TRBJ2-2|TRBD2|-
TGTGCCAGCAGCACCAGTTGGACTAGCGACACCGGGGAGCTGTTTTTT
CASSTSWTSDTGELFF
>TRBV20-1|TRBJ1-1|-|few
TGCAGCTCGGGGGGGACGCCGAACACTGAAGCTTTCTTT
CSSGGTPNTEAFF
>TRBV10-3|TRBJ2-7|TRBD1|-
TGTGCCATCAGTGAAACAGGGGCCCACGAGCAGTACTTC
CAISETGAHEQYF
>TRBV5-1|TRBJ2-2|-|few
TGCGCCAGCAGCTTGGAGGCAGGGGTTCGCACCGGGGAGCTGTTTTTT
CASSLEAGVRTGELFF